The 29 T cell receptor beta chains below were found in one sample sequenced in a study of control samples from healthy donors and cancer patients. TCRdb's copy holds only in-frame clones and misses some; the assay was immunoSEQ multiplex PCR. The table records 90,000 to 130,000 clones, approximately 87% of them present only once. Specimen: PBMCs. These receptors all stem from a woman aged 60-75 years with lung cancer.

The chain is built from TRBV21-1 and TRBJ2-1. TRBV21-1 is reported as a pseudogene. This CDR3 is 14 amino acids long. Here the CDR3 reads CASSPPGRTDEQFF. As DNA, the CDR3 is TGTGCCAGCAGCCCTCCGGGACGGACTGATGAGCAGTTCTTC.

The V call is TRBV6-2 or TRBV6-3, the J call TRBJ1-2; the D is unclear. Germline V gene sequence: CDR1 MNHEY, CDR2 SVGEGT. The length of the CDR3 is 14 residues. V was cut by 0 bases and J by 4 bases, with 9 bases left in between. DNA of the CDR3: TGTGCCAGCAGTTACTCCGGACGGAGCTATGGCTACACCTTC. It yields the protein CASSYSGRSYGYTF.

The CDR3 loop is CASSPRVIRDEAFF. The CDR3 DNA reads as TGTGCCAGCTCACCGAGAGTAATCAGAGATGAAGCTTTCTTT. The V and J genes are TRBV18 and TRBJ1-1; D is unresolved. V lost 3 bases, J lost 7 bases, and 15 bases lay in between. Germline CDR1 and CDR2: KGHSH and LQKENI. The CDR3 has 14 amino acids.

This chain connects TRBV5-4 to TRBJ1-4, with D possibly matching TRBD1 (6 bases). The CDR3 length is 17 residues. V lost 2 bases to trimming and J lost 0 bases, with 14 bases between them. CDR1 is SGHNT and CDR2 is YYREEE in the germline V gene (reference sequence). CDR3 nucleotide sequence: TGTGCCAGCAGCTTCGGAGGGGGAATAACAACTAATGAAAAACTGTTTTTT. This sequence encodes CASSFGGGITTNEKLFF.

The chain has TRBV19 and TRBJ1-2, with TRBD1 matching 12 bases. From germline, CDR1 is LNHDA and CDR2 SQIVND (reference sequence). CDR3 length: 14 residues. Germline trimming cut 7 bases from V and 8 bases from J; bases unmatched to any gene: 8. The CDR3 coding sequence is TGTGCCAGTACCGGGACAGGGGGCGCGGGAGGCTACACCTTC. Translation: CASTGTGGAGGYTF. Supplemented by reference TRBV19 and TRBJ1-2, the full variable domain reads DGGITQSPKYLFRKEGQNVTLSCEQNLNHDAMYWYRQDPGQGLRLIYYSQIVNDFQKGDIAEGYSVSREKKESFPLTVTSAQKNPTAFYLCASTGTGGAGGYTFGSGTRLTVV.

V is TRBV19 and J is TRBJ1-5; possibly TRBD1 for D (5 bases). The V gene's germline CDR1 is LNHDA and CDR2 SQIVND (reference sequence). The V end was cut by 1 base, the J end by 4 bases, with 11 bases between. The CDR3 has 15 amino acids. CDR3 nucleotides: TGTGCCAGTAGTATAGCCGCCAGGGAAAATCAGCCCCAGCATTTT. This sequence encodes CASSIAARENQPQHF. Drawing the rest from reference TRBV19 and TRBJ1-5, the complete variable domain is DGGITQSPKYLFRKEGQNVTLSCEQNLNHDAMYWYRQDPGQGLRLIYYSQIVNDFQKGDIAEGYSVSREKKESFPLTVTSAQKNPTAFYLCASSIAARENQPQHFGDGTRLSIL.

This clone came up once. The rearrangement joins TRBV6-2 or TRBV6-3 to TRBJ1-2; D gene ambiguous. Germline CDR1 and CDR2: MNHEY and SVGEGT. CDR3 length: 14 residues. The V end was cut by 5 bases, the J end by 8 bases, with 18 bases between. The CDR3 spells CASSPPTVRLGYTF. The CDR3 coding sequence is TGTGCCAGCAGTCCCCCGACGGTACGGCTAGGCTACACCTTC.

The chain employs TRBV6-2 or TRBV6-3 and TRBJ1-5, with D perhaps matching TRBD1 (5 bases). This CDR3 is built from 14 residues. The V gene lost 6 bases and the J gene lost 6 bases, with 15 bases spanning the gap. Germline values: CDR1 MNHEY, CDR2 SVGEGT. The CDR3 nucleotides are TGTGCCAGCAGCCCCCGGGAGGGGAGTCAGCCCCAGCATTTT. This sequence encodes CASSPREGSQPQHF.

The chain recombines TRBV5-1 with TRBJ1-1; D is perhaps TRBD1 (6 bases). The CDR3 length is 16 residues. Trimming removed 0 bases at V and 5 bases at J, with 17 bases between. CDR1 and CDR2 (germline): SGHRS, YFSETQ. The CDR3 DNA follows: TGCGCCAGCAGCTTGGCTTGGGGGCGGAGCGGGACTGAAGCTTTCTTT. Residues: CASSLAWGRSGTEAFF.

This clone was seen a handful of times. V is TRBV7-9 and J is TRBJ2-3; D is perhaps TRBD2 (6 bases). The CDR3 has 13 residues. CDR1 is SEHNR and CDR2 is FQNEAQ in the germline V gene (reference sequence). The CDR3 loop reads CGLGGGTKDTQYF. The CDR3 region has the DNA TGTGGGTTGGGCGGAGGGACGAAAGATACGCAGTATTTT.

The chain joins TRBV5-6 to TRBJ2-5, with TRBD2 identical over 8 bases. The germline CDR1 and CDR2 sequences are SGHDT and YYEEEE. This CDR3 comprises 14 residues. Trimming took 4 bases from V and 3 from J; bases not matched to a gene: 5. The CDR3 nucleotides read TGTGCCAGCAGCCCGGTAGCGGGGAAAGAGACCCAGTACTTC. It yields the protein CASSPVAGKETQYF.

This rearrangement joins TRBV27 to TRBJ2-7; 13 nucleotides agree with TRBD2. The CDR3 sequence is 15 residues long. Germline CDR1 reads MNHEY; CDR2 reads SMNVEV (reference sequence). After removal of 3 bases from V and 6 bases from J, the junction contained 5 bases not matched to a gene. The CDR3 protein is CASSFGLAGAGEQYF. DNA of the CDR3: TGTGCCAGCAGTTTCGGACTAGCGGGAGCAGGCGAGCAGTACTTC.

By share, this clone ranks as medium-sized (0.01 to 0.1%). V usage is TRBV2 and J usage is TRBJ2-7; possibly TRBD2 for D (5 bases). V lost 2 bases and J lost 3, with 8 bases in between. The germline gives CDR1 SNHLY, CDR2 FYNNEI. This CDR3 has 13 amino acids. CDR3 amino acids: CASSEQDFYEQYF. Written as DNA, the CDR3 is TGTGCCAGCAGTGAACAGGACTTCTACGAGCAGTACTTC.

The CDR3 DNA reads as TGTGCCAGCAGCGTAGCGTATACGGGACTTTACAATGAGCAGTTCTTC. This sequence encodes CASSVAYTGLYNEQFF. The chain has TRBV9 and TRBJ2-1; D may be TRBD2 (6 bases). The CDR3 totals 16 residues. The germline gives CDR1 SGDLS, CDR2 YYNGEE. Trimming shortened V by 0 bases and J by 4 bases, and 14 bases separated the two germline ends.

The chain combines TRBV24-1 with TRBJ2-5; 7 nucleotides line up with TRBD2. V dropped 4 bases and J dropped 5; count of bases not matched to a gene: 18. CDR1 is KGHDR, CDR2 SFDVKD, per germline. The CDR3 length is 18 residues. The CDR3 nucleotides are TGTGCCACCAGTGACCCTGCGGGGGAGGTAGCGGGCGGGGAGACCCAGTACTTC. Amino acid sequence: CATSDPAGEVAGGETQYF.

This chain connects TRBV5-5 to TRBJ2-7; perhaps TRBD2 as D (5 bases). Trimming removed 5 bases from V and 7 bases from J, with 22 bases in between. The germline V gene has CDR1 SGHKS and CDR2 YYEKEE (reference sequence). The CDR3 loop spans 15 amino acids. CDR3 amino acids: CASRPLLGSVWEQYF. CDR3 nucleotides: TGTGCCAGCAGACCATTGCTAGGGAGTGTGTGGGAGCAGTACTTC.

This chain joins TRBV24-1 and TRBJ2-1; a possible D gene is TRBD2 (5 bases). This CDR3 contains 19 residues. Trimming cost V 5 bases and J 4 bases, with 26 bases left between them. Germline V gives CDR1 KGHDR, CDR2 SFDVKD. This CDR3 reads CATSGIKLAQEGVYNEQFF. Here the CDR3 DNA reads TGTGCCACCAGTGGCATCAAGCTAGCACAAGAGGGAGTTTACAATGAGCAGTTCTTC.

This rearrangement joins TRBV18 to TRBJ1-1; a weak D match, TRBD1 (6 bases). The CDR3 consists of 15 residues. Deletions cut 1 base from V and 0 bases from J, with 9 bases between. Germline lookup yields CDR1 KGHSH and CDR2 LQKENI. The CDR3 DNA follows: TGTGCCAGCTCACCACAGGGGGAGGTGAACACTGAAGCTTTCTTT. Protein product: CASSPQGEVNTEAFF.

This rearrangement joins TRBV7-3 to TRBJ1-2, with D maybe TRBD1 (5 bases). With 0 bases removed from V and 6 bases from J, the gap between germline ends came to 23 bases. Germline CDR1 and CDR2: SGHTA and FQGTGA. The CDR3 is made up of 18 amino acids. CDR3 loop: CASSLTGHRSGSADGYTF. The CDR3 nucleotides read TGTGCCAGCAGCTTAACGGGCCACAGGAGTGGATCGGCGGATGGCTACACCTTC.

The chain is built from TRBV7-2 and TRBJ2-1; a weak D match, TRBD2 (5 bases). V lost 0 bases and J 4 bases, leaving 7 bases between the germline ends. The CDR3 is 14 residues long. Germline V gene data show CDR1 as SGHTA and CDR2 as FQGNSA. The CDR3 DNA reads as TGTGCCAGCAGCTTAGCCGGGGTTTACAATGAGCAGTTCTTC. It encodes CASSLAGVYNEQFF. Variable domain in full (rest from reference TRBV7-2 and TRBJ2-1): GAGVSQSPSNKVTEKGKDVELRCDPISGHTALYWYRQSLGQGLEFLIYFQGNSAPDKSGLPSDRFSAERTGGSVSTLTIQRTQQEDSAVYLCASSLAGVYNEQFFGPGTRLTVL.

The rearrangement uses TRBV7-8 and TRBJ1-6, with D possibly matching TRBD1 (5 bases). There are 16 residues in the CDR3. V gave up 6 bases and J gave up 9 bases, with 21 bases separating them. Germline V gene lookup returns CDR1 SGHVS and CDR2 FQNEAQ. The DNA of the CDR3 is TGTGCCAGCAGAGAGGGTCGGGGGGACGTTACTTCACCCCTCCACTTT. It yields the protein CASREGRGDVTSPLHF.

The J gene is TRBJ1-4, the V gene TRBV18, with TRBD1 identical over 7 bases. With 8 bases clipped from V and 7 bases from J, the junction kept 10 bases outside the gene matches. Germline-derived CDR1 and CDR2 are KGHSH and LQKENI. The CDR3 is 14 amino acids. The CDR3 region is CASQRDRSSEKLFF. The CDR3 nucleotides are TGTGCCAGCCAAAGGGACAGATCGTCTGAAAAACTGTTTTTT.

This chain connects TRBV20-1 to TRBJ1-4; 11 nucleotides match TRBD1. The CDR3 is 17 residues long. The germline V gene has CDR1 DFQATT and CDR2 SNEGSKA (reference sequence). The ends lost 3 bases at V and 3 bases at J; junction bases unmatched: 9. The CDR3 sequence: CSASEDRGRRANEKLFF. CDR3 DNA: TGCAGTGCTAGTGAGGACAGGGGGCGAAGGGCTAATGAAAAACTGTTTTTT.

The rearrangement links TRBV6-5 to TRBJ2-7, with D maybe TRBD1 (5 bases). The CDR3 totals 15 residues. V was trimmed by 6 bases and J by 2 bases, leaving 17 bases between them. The germline CDR1 and CDR2 sequences are MNHEY and SVGAGI. The CDR3 region is CASSRLQASPYEQYF. DNA of the CDR3: TGTGCCAGCAGCAGATTACAGGCGAGCCCCTACGAGCAGTACTTC.

The J gene is TRBJ2-5, the V gene TRBV12-3 or TRBV12-4; tentatively, D is TRBD1 or TRBD2 (7 bases each). There are 12 residues in the CDR3. With 8 bases removed from V and 4 bases from J, the gap between germline ends came to 11 bases. The CDR3 spells CASGRGRETQYF. The DNA of the CDR3 is TGTGCCAGCGGGAGGGGGCGAGAGACCCAGTACTTC.

This chain links TRBV19 with TRBJ2-2; maybe TRBD1 (6 bases). Trimming took 2 bases from V and 1 from J, leaving 14 bases between them. This CDR3 is 17 amino acids long. The germline V gene has CDR1 LNHDA and CDR2 SQIVND (reference sequence). The CDR3: CASSIRTGTKNTGELFF. The DNA of the CDR3 is TGTGCCAGTAGTATACGTACCGGGACAAAGAACACCGGGGAGCTGTTTTTT.

About this clone: The same CDR3 arises from other DNA sequences in this sample as well. The chain combines TRBV6-2 or TRBV6-3 with TRBJ1-2; D is unresolved. The germline V gene encodes CDR1 MNHEY and CDR2 SVGEGT. CDR3 size: 13 residues. V was clipped by 1 base and J by 4 bases, with 7 bases between them. The CDR3, as DNA: TGTGCCAGCAGTTACTTGGAGACCTATGGCTACACCTTC. Translated, it gives CASSYLETYGYTF.

This chain joins TRBV5-6 and TRBJ2-7, with TRBD1 matching over 12 bases. The CDR3 has 15 amino acids. The germline V gene encodes CDR1 SGHDT and CDR2 YYEEEE. Germline trimming cut 0 bases from V and 6 bases from J; bases unmatched to any gene: 4. For the CDR3, the DNA is TGTGCCAGCAGCTTGGAGGGACAGGGGGCTCTCGAGCAGTACTTC. It is translated as CASSLEGQGALEQYF.

CDR3 nucleotides: TGCGCCAGCAGCTTGCTGGGACAGGGCGTCAATGAGCAGTTCTTC. It specifies CASSLLGQGVNEQFF. The chain uses TRBV5-1 and TRBJ2-1; 9 nucleotides match TRBD1. Germline values: CDR1 SGHRS, CDR2 YFSETQ. This CDR3 has 15 amino acids. V dropped 1 base and J dropped 6; count of bases not matched to a gene: 5.